This TCR beta chain originates from a study of control samples from healthy donors and cancer patients. V was pared by 0 bases and J by 4 bases, with 4 bases of the junction left unmatched. CDR1 is SEHNR, CDR2 FQNEAQ, per germline (reference sequence). CDR3 length: 15 residues. Repertoires were generated with immunoSEQ multiplex PCR, while TCRdb's copy carries only in-frame clones and drops some. The data contain approximately 17,000 clones, about 89% of them singletons. The sample taken for sequencing was PBMCs. The chain recombines TRBV7-9 with TRBJ1-1, with TRBD1 matching over 8 bases. The receptor was derived from a man aged 60 to 75 with head and neck cancer. CDR3 in DNA: TGTGCCAGCAGCTTAGCGGACAGGGCGGTCACTGAAGCTTTCTTT. This gives the protein CASSLADRAVTEAFF.